Here is one T cell receptor (beta chain) with its context. The sample comes from a study of Ad26.COV2.S vaccination and SARS-CoV-2 variants. Study overall: Into the muscle, Ad26.COV2.S was dosed once or twice, 56 days apart.

The germline CDR1 and CDR2 sequences are SGHVS and FNYEAQ. The length of the CDR3 is 17 residues. J was trimmed by 3 bases and V by 5 bases; bases with no gene match: 14. Measured with immunoSEQ multiplex PCR; TCRdb has only the in-frame clones, and not every one. Among 380,000 or so clones, about four fifths were seen once, and the ten largest hold approximately 7%. Treatment meaning: roughly 20 received Ad26.COV2.S at low or high dose, single or two shots; about 5 received placebo; per-sample allocation not given. The investigators took samples on day 63 after the first vaccine or placebo injection.

Source: peripheral blood, taken in a trial of Ad26.COV2.S vaccine versus placebo. This sequence was found in a person aged 18-65 years who received the Ad26.COV2.S COVID-19 vaccine or a placebo. The chain uses TRBV7-6 and TRBJ2-7; TRBD1 agrees at 9 bases. In DNA, the CDR3 is TGTGCCAGCAGCCTAGAGGTCCCCGGGACAGGGAGCTACGAGCAGTACTTC. It codes for CASSLEVPGTGSYEQYF. Full variable domain (missing parts from reference TRBV7-6 and TRBJ2-7): GAGVSQSPRYKVTKRGQDVALRCDPISGHVSLYWYRQALGQGPEFLTYFNYEAQQDKSGLPNDRFSAERPEGSISTLTIQRTEQRDSAMYRCASSLEVPGTGSYEQYFGPGTRLTVT.